The T cell receptor beta chain described here comes from a study of T cell repertoires in cytomegalovirus infection. Across the study: Recently identified HLA-C-restricted CMV epitopes were among the peptides used. The public TCR beta signatures pointed to both CMV infection and matching HLA type.

A remark on this clonotype: The target antigen is unknown.

MiXCR, applied by TCRdb to the reads, yields one record per CDR3 protein. The sample holds hundreds of thousands of distinct CDR3 sequences, approximately 46% seen once. V lost 1 base and J lost 5, with 15 bases in between. The CDR3 covers 15 residues. The study's findings and limits: Adding up the frequency of public TCR beta families identified people who carried CMV plus the relevant HLA. In two of eight donors, the top clonotype was HLA-C-restricted CMV-specific.

The gene calls are TRBV12-3 or TRBV12-4 and TRBJ2-7; D is possibly TRBD1 (5 bases). This receptor was obtained from a human donor in good health (CMV status not recorded). Some clones in this sample may be carry-over from other donors' samples. The specimen was cultured PBMCs, collected from culture after CMV antigen stimulation. The CDR3 sequence: CASSLGQTNTHEQYF. In DNA, the CDR3 is TGTGCCAGCAGTTTAGGACAGACAAACACCCACGAGCAGTACTTC.